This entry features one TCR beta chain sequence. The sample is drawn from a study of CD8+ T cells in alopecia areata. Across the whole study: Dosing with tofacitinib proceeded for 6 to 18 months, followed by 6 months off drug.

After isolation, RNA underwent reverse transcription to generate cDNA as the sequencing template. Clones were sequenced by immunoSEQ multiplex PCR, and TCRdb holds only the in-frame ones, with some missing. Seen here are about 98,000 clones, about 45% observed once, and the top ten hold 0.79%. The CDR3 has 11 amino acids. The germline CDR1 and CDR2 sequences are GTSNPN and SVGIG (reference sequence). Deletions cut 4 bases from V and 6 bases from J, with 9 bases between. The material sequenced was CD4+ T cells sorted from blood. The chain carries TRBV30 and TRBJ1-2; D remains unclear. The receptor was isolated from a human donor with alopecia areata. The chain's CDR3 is CAWTPGHGYTF. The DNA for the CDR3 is TGTGCCTGGACCCCAGGTCATGGCTACACCTTC.